One sample yielded the 28 T cell receptor beta chains listed below, sequenced in a study of blood T cell repertoires in COVID-19 (TCRdb year 2020). Library generation was performed with the immunoSEQ multiplex PCR assay. TCRdb's version of the immuneACCESS table is confined to in-frame rearrangements and falls short of the full clone set. An unresolved V gene accounts for under half of the shortfall where checked; the remainder is of unknown origin. Present in this sample are 150,000 to 200,000 clones, roughly 86% of which were seen just once. Of the sample, 2.5% to 3.5% is held by the ten largest clones. Source material: peripheral blood. The receptors here all came from a man between 40 and 49 years old with active or convalescent COVID-19.

The V and J genes are TRBV6-5 and TRBJ2-7; tentatively, D is TRBD1 (5 bases). V was shortened by 5 bases and J by 4 bases, with 12 bases between the two germline ends. The CDR3 has 13 residues. The germline CDR1 and CDR2 sequences are MNHEY and SVGAGI. CDR3 sequence reads: CASSRGNLYEQYF. CDR3 nucleotide sequence: TGTGCCAGCAGTAGGGGAAATCTTTACGAGCAGTACTTC.

V and J are TRBV7-9 and TRBJ1-2; the D is unclear. This CDR3 contains 13 residues. Germline V gene sequence: CDR1 SEHNR, CDR2 FQNEAQ (reference sequence). The V end lost 3 bases, the J end lost 8 bases, and 13 bases lay between the germline ends. The CDR3 nucleotides read TGTGCCAGCAGCTTCGACGGGCCGGGGGGCTACACCTTC. It is translated as CASSFDGPGGYTF.

J is TRBJ1-2 and V is TRBV30; D gene uncertain. Trimming removed 3 bases at V and 1 base at J, with 12 bases between. Germline CDR1 reads GTSNPN; CDR2 reads SVGIG (reference sequence). This CDR3 spans 14 amino acids. CDR3 protein: CAWRKGGLNYGYTF. DNA of the CDR3: TGTGCCTGGAGAAAAGGTGGACTTAACTATGGCTACACCTTC. The full variable domain, in which reference TRBV30 and TRBJ1-2 provide the parts outside the CDR3, is SQTIHQWPATLVQPVGSPLSLECTVEGTSNPNLYWYRQAAGRGLQLLFYSVGIGQISSEVPQNLSASRPQDRQFILSSKKLLLSDSGFYLCAWRKGGLNYGYTFGSGTRLTVV.

The chain joins TRBV6-2 or TRBV6-3 to TRBJ2-3, with D possibly matching TRBD1 (5 bases). Trimming left V 6 bases short and J 3 bases short, with 16 bases between. Germline V gene sequence: CDR1 MNHEY, CDR2 SVGEGT. The CDR3 sequence is 15 residues long. CDR3 sequence: CASSHRAGRTDTQYF. CDR3 bases: TGTGCCAGCAGCCACCGGGCAGGGCGGACAGATACGCAGTATTTT.

J is TRBJ2-7 and V is TRBV27, with D maybe TRBD1 (6 bases). From germline, CDR1 is MNHEY and CDR2 SMNVEV (reference sequence). This CDR3 has 16 amino acids. Trimming left V 2 bases short and J 3 bases short, with 17 bases between. The chain's CDR3 is CASSLGFRDTGYEQYF. For the CDR3, the DNA is TGTGCCAGCAGTTTAGGATTCCGGGACACGGGCTACGAGCAGTACTTC.

The chain couples TRBV4-1 to TRBJ1-5; 7 nucleotides align to TRBD1. Losses at the gene ends were 0 bases for V and 3 bases for J; bases not matched to a gene: 8. The CDR3 covers 17 residues. Looked up from germline, CDR1 is MGHRA and CDR2 is YSYEKL. The CDR3 protein is CASSQEGGTAFNQPQHF. CDR3 sequence (DNA): TGCGCCAGCAGCCAAGAAGGTGGGACAGCTTTCAATCAGCCCCAGCATTTT.

The chain combines TRBV3-1 (or the pseudogene TRBV3-2) with TRBJ1-2; 9 nucleotides agree with TRBD1. V gave up 0 bases and J gave up 7 bases; unmatched junction bases: 6. The CDR3 runs 15 residues. Germline CDR1 LGHDT, CDR2 YNNKEL (reference sequence). The CDR3 spells CASSQDRSDRGGYTF. The CDR3 nucleotides are TGTGCCAGCAGCCAAGATCGATCGGACAGGGGTGGCTACACCTTC.

The V and J genes are TRBV7-2 and TRBJ2-3; 7 bases map to TRBD2. The junction had 6 bases not matched to a gene; V was cut back by 6 bases and J by 0 bases. CDR3 size: 15 residues. Per the germline V gene, CDR1 is SGHTA and CDR2 is FQGNSA. The CDR3 DNA reads as TGTGCCAGCAGGCGACCGGGACTAAGCACAGATACGCAGTATTTT. Protein: CASRRPGLSTDTQYF.

This clone was counted a few times. The chain combines TRBV30 with TRBJ1-2; D not certain. The CDR3 has 13 residues. Per germline, CDR1 GTSNPN and CDR2 SVGIG (reference sequence). V was shortened by 1 base and J by 4 bases, with 10 bases between the two germline ends. The CDR3 coding sequence is TGTGCCTGGAGTGAGTCGAGAGCCTATGGCTACACCTTC. Amino acids: CAWSESRAYGYTF.

V and J are TRBV25-1 and TRBJ2-3; 12 bases align to TRBD2. The CDR3 is made up of 16 amino acids. Germline lookup yields CDR1 MGHDK and CDR2 SYGVNS. Germline trimming cut 4 bases from V and 5 bases from J; bases unmatched to any gene: 7. CDR3 residues: CASSVASGGAGDTQYF. DNA of the CDR3: TGTGCCAGCAGTGTCGCTAGCGGGGGGGCGGGAGATACGCAGTATTTT.

The rearrangement links TRBV13 to TRBJ1-6, with 7 bases fitting TRBD1. Germline CDR1 reads PRHDT; CDR2 reads FYEKMQ (reference sequence). The ends lost 1 base at V and 6 bases at J; junction bases unmatched: 0. This CDR3 spans 14 amino acids. For the CDR3, the DNA is TGTGCCAGCAGCTTAGACAGGGGTAATTCACCCCTCCACTTT. Translated: CASSLDRGNSPLHF.

V is TRBV28 and J is TRBJ2-1; the match to TRBD2 covers 10 bases. CDR1 is MDHEN and CDR2 is SYDVKM in the germline V gene. This CDR3 spans 14 amino acids. The V and J ends lost 5 bases and 8 bases, in that order; junction bases with no gene match: 6. The CDR3 spells CASSLASGGDEQFF. CDR3 nucleotides: TGTGCCAGCAGTCTGGCTAGCGGGGGTGATGAGCAGTTCTTC.

This chain joins TRBV20-1 and TRBJ2-1, with TRBD1 identical over 7 bases. Germline CDR1 and CDR2: DFQATT and SNEGSKA (reference sequence). After removal of 3 bases from V and 6 bases from J, the junction contained 5 bases not matched to a gene. This CDR3 contains 13 residues. CDR3 nucleotides: TGCAGTGCTAGTGACAGGGTGCTCAATGAGCAGTTCTTC. Translation: CSASDRVLNEQFF.

The chain has TRBV6-6 and TRBJ1-4; 8 bases are shared with TRBD1. Looked up from germline, CDR1 is MNHNY and CDR2 is SVGAGI (reference sequence). This CDR3 region has 17 residues. The ends lost 5 bases at V and 7 bases at J; junction bases unmatched: 15. CDR3 nucleotides: TGTGCCAGCAGTCCCAGTGGACACCCCAGGGGGCCTGAAAAACTGTTTTTT. Translating gives CASSPSGHPRGPEKLFF.

J is TRBJ2-5 and V is TRBV5-4; the match to TRBD1 covers 8 bases. The CDR3 runs to 13 residues. The germline V gene has CDR1 SGHNT and CDR2 YYREEE (reference sequence). The V gene end was trimmed by 4 bases and the J gene end by 5 bases; junction bases not matched to a gene: 4. CDR3 residues: CASSPDRAETQYF. CDR3 coding DNA: TGTGCCAGCAGCCCGGACAGGGCTGAGACCCAGTACTTC.

V gene TRBV5-1 combines with J gene TRBJ2-4; tentative D call: TRBD2 (5 bases). CDR3 length equals 14 residues. V dropped 5 bases and J dropped 3 bases, with 12 bases sitting between them. The V gene's germline CDR1 is SGHRS and CDR2 YFSETQ. The CDR3: CASSSIGDKNIQYF. The CDR3 DNA sequence: TGCGCCAGCAGTTCCATCGGGGACAAAAACATTCAGTACTTC.

V usage is TRBV19 and J usage is TRBJ1-1; weak D call: TRBD1 (6 bases). The CDR3 contains 15 residues. Trimming removed 8 bases at V and 1 base at J, with 17 bases between. Germline lookup yields CDR1 LNHDA and CDR2 SQIVND (reference sequence). The CDR3 sequence is CASGPPEGENTEAFF. In DNA, the CDR3 is TGTGCCAGTGGACCACCCGAGGGGGAGAACACTGAAGCTTTCTTT.

The chain uses TRBV6-5 and TRBJ1-5; perhaps TRBD1 as D (6 bases). CDR1 and CDR2 from the germline V gene are MNHEY and SVGAGI. There are 13 residues in the CDR3. The germline V and J ends were trimmed by 6 bases and 4 bases, with 10 bases remaining between them. This CDR3 is CASSNRENQPQHF. For the CDR3, the DNA is TGTGCCAGCAGCAACAGGGAAAATCAGCCCCAGCATTTT.

The chain joins TRBV2 to TRBJ1-6, with 7 bases fitting TRBD1. This CDR3 region has 14 residues. V lost 6 bases and J lost 7; bases outside the gene matches: 6. From germline, CDR1 is SNHLY and CDR2 FYNNEI. CDR3 DNA: TGTGCCAGCAGCATCGGACAGGAGAATTCACCCCTCCACTTT. This codes for CASSIGQENSPLHF.

This chain joins TRBV14 and TRBJ1-1; D remains unclear. Trimming stripped 0 bases from V and 0 bases from J, with 14 bases between. The V gene's germline CDR1 is SGHDN and CDR2 FVKESK. This CDR3 is built from 17 residues. CDR3 amino acids: CASSQERGTLMNTEAFF. In DNA form, the CDR3 reads TGTGCCAGCAGCCAAGAGAGAGGCACCCTCATGAACACTGAAGCTTTCTTT.

V and J are TRBV2 and TRBJ1-4; D perhaps matches TRBD1 (5 bases). Germline V gene data show CDR1 as SNHLY and CDR2 as FYNNEI. Trimming pared 6 bases from V and 10 bases from J, leaving 18 bases between. The CDR3 covers 14 residues. Here the CDR3 DNA reads TGTGCCAGCAGCAAGGGGACCCCCGGGGGAAAACTGTTTTTT. Its protein is CASSKGTPGGKLFF.

This clone occurred once. The gene calls are TRBV11-2 and TRBJ2-7, with D tentatively TRBD1 (6 bases). Deletions cut 5 bases from V and 1 base from J, with 12 bases between. The CDR3 covers 14 residues. Germline V lookup: CDR1 SGHAT, CDR2 FQNNGV. CDR3 residues: CASSVGHLSYEQYF. The DNA of the CDR3 is TGTGCCAGCAGCGTGGGACACCTATCCTACGAGCAGTACTTC.

This clone occurred once. This chain joins TRBV19 and TRBJ1-2; no clear D. Germline-derived CDR1 and CDR2 are LNHDA and SQIVND (reference sequence). CDR3 size: 14 residues. V lost 3 bases and J 7 bases, leaving 15 bases between the germline ends. CDR3 protein: CASSIPESVGGYTF. As DNA, the CDR3 is TGTGCCAGTAGTATCCCGGAGAGTGTGGGTGGCTACACCTTC. Together with reference TRBV19 and TRBJ1-2, the CDR3 gives the full variable domain: DGGITQSPKYLFRKEGQNVTLSCEQNLNHDAMYWYRQDPGQGLRLIYYSQIVNDFQKGDIAEGYSVSREKKESFPLTVTSAQKNPTAFYLCASSIPESVGGYTFGSGTRLTVV.

J is TRBJ1-1 and V is TRBV7-2; tentatively, D is TRBD1 (6 bases). CDR1 is SGHTA and CDR2 is FQGNSA in the germline V gene. V gave up 2 bases and J gave up 6 bases, with 13 bases separating them. The CDR3 spans 14 residues. This chain's CDR3 is CASSLMGGPAEAFF. In DNA form, the CDR3 reads TGTGCCAGCAGCTTAATGGGGGGGCCCGCTGAAGCTTTCTTT.

This clone was detected once. The rearrangement links TRBV2 to TRBJ1-5; no reliable D call. CDR3 size: 15 residues. Germline V gene sequence: CDR1 SNHLY, CDR2 FYNNEI. V was cut by 4 bases and J by 3 bases, with 13 bases left in between. This CDR3 reads CASSAGNSLNQPQHF. The CDR3 nucleotides are TGTGCCAGCAGTGCCGGAAACAGTCTCAATCAGCCCCAGCATTTT. Filled out from reference TRBV2 and TRBJ1-5, the complete variable domain reads EPEVTQTPSHQVTQMGQEVILRCVPISNHLYFYWYRQILGQKVEFLVSFYNNEISEKSEIFDDQFSVERPDGSNFTLKIRSTKLEDSAMYFCASSAGNSLNQPQHFGDGTRLSIL.

This clone was seen only a few times. This chain links TRBV27 with TRBJ2-7; D gene uncertain. This CDR3 contains 14 residues. Germline V gene lookup returns CDR1 MNHEY and CDR2 SMNVEV (reference sequence). With 8 bases removed from V and 2 bases from J, the gap between germline ends came to 16 bases. The CDR3 here is CASLPHNRAYEQYF. As DNA, the CDR3 is TGTGCCAGCCTCCCTCACAACCGGGCCTACGAGCAGTACTTC.

This clone was counted a few times. This sequence joins TRBV7-9 and TRBJ2-5, with D perhaps TRBD1 (7 bases). The V and J ends lost 4 bases and 5 bases respectively, with 17 bases between them. The CDR3 has 15 residues. Germline V lookup: CDR1 SEHNR, CDR2 FQNEAQ (reference sequence). The CDR3 protein is CASSSSRGALETQYF. As DNA, the CDR3 is TGTGCCAGCAGCTCCTCCAGGGGGGCCCTGGAGACCCAGTACTTC.

The rearrangement joins TRBV7-6 to TRBJ2-5; D uncertain. CDR3 length: 15 amino acids. Trimming left V 4 bases short and J 5 bases short, with 17 bases between. Germline CDR1 is SGHVS and CDR2 is FNYEAQ. Here the CDR3 reads CASSSQLLLKETQYF. DNA for the CDR3: TGTGCCAGCAGCTCCCAACTACTCCTGAAGGAGACCCAGTACTTC.